This is a list of T cell receptor beta chains from one sample in a study of control samples from healthy donors and cancer patients. The table came from immunoSEQ multiplex PCR; TCRdb's copy has only in-frame clones and leaves some out. This table has 70,000 to 85,000 clones, 75% to 95% appearing once. Specimen: blood. The receptors shown here come from a man between 45 and 60 years old in good health. Both conserved end residues are part of each CDR3. A D gene is named only where the DNA matches it firmly. For some rows the clone size is stated as once, few or many, or as a class when expanded; others skip it.

J gene: TRBJ1-6
clone size: few
V gene: TRBV5-6
D gene: TRBD1
CDR3 protein: CASTEGAGNSPLHF
CDR3 DNA: TGTGCCAGCACCGAGGGGGCGGGGAATTCACCCCTCCACTTT

J gene: TRBJ1-2
clone size: -
V gene: TRBV11-1
D gene: TRBD1
CDR3 protein: CASSIRDRSYGYTF
CDR3 DNA: TGTGCCAGCAGCATCCGGGACAGGTCCTATGGCTACACCTTC

J gene: TRBJ2-5
clone size: -
V gene: TRBV7-7
D gene: -
CDR3 protein: CASSSWTEETQYF
CDR3 DNA: TGTGCCAGCAGCTCGTGGACAGAAGAGACCCAGTACTTC

J gene: TRBJ1-1
clone size: -
V gene: TRBV6-5
D gene: -
CDR3 protein: CASRGAAEAFF
CDR3 DNA: TGTGCCAGCAGAGGGGCCGCTGAAGCTTTCTTT

J gene: TRBJ2-6
clone size: -
V gene: TRBV7-8
D gene: TRBD2
CDR3 protein: CASSLFGLAGGQGANVLTF
CDR3 DNA: TGTGCCAGCAGCTTGTTCGGACTAGCGGGGGGGCAGGGGGCCAACGTCCTGACTTTC

J gene: TRBJ1-5
clone size: -
V gene: TRBV5-6
D gene: -
CDR3 protein: CASSKQGRAGNQPQHF
CDR3 DNA: TGTGCCAGCAGCAAACAGGGACGGGCGGGCAATCAGCCCCAGCATTTT

J gene: TRBJ1-6
clone size: -
V gene: TRBV5-6
D gene: -
CDR3 protein: CASSAGQRNSPLHF
CDR3 DNA: TGTGCCAGCAGCGCGGGACAACGTAATTCACCCCTCCACTTT

J gene: TRBJ1-4
clone size: -
V gene: TRBV2
D gene: -
CDR3 protein: CASSEGTVNEKLFF
CDR3 DNA: TGTGCCAGCAGTGAAGGGACAGTTAATGAAAAACTGTTTTTT

J gene: TRBJ2-1
clone size: -
V gene: TRBV24-1
D gene: -
CDR3 protein: CATSDSGTGRFF
CDR3 DNA: TGTGCCACCAGTGATTCCGGGACTGGAAGATTCTTC

J gene: TRBJ1-1
clone size: once
V gene: TRBV27
D gene: TRBD1
CDR3 protein: CASSPFRTGVAEAFF
CDR3 DNA: TGTGCCAGCAGTCCATTTCGGACAGGGGTTGCTGAAGCTTTCTTT

J gene: TRBJ2-7
clone size: -
V gene: TRBV27
D gene: -
CDR3 protein: CASSLIGDGSYEQYF
CDR3 DNA: TGTGCCAGCAGCCTTATTGGGGACGGTTCCTACGAGCAGTACTTC

J gene: TRBJ2-3
clone size: -
V gene: TRBV6-2/TRBV6-3
D gene: -
CDR3 protein: CASSYGGGVTQYF
CDR3 DNA: TGTGCCAGCAGTTACGGCGGCGGGGTCACGCAGTATTTT

J gene: TRBJ2-1
clone size: -
V gene: TRBV9
D gene: -
CDR3 protein: CASSVARGRNEQFF
CDR3 DNA: TGTGCCAGCAGCGTAGCTAGGGGGAGAAATGAGCAGTTCTTC

J gene: TRBJ2-2
clone size: few
V gene: TRBV6-6
D gene: -
CDR3 protein: CASSYLTLEGTGELFF
CDR3 DNA: TGTGCCAGCAGTTACTTGACCCTTGAGGGAACCGGGGAGCTGTTTTTT

J gene: TRBJ2-1
clone size: -
V gene: TRBV7-8
D gene: TRBD1
CDR3 protein: CASSLDDVGVLGGTGNEQFF
CDR3 DNA: TGTGCCAGCAGCTTAGATGACGTTGGGGTTCTTGGGGGGACAGGCAATGAGCAGTTCTTC

J gene: TRBJ2-3
clone size: -
V gene: TRBV7-2
D gene: TRBD1
CDR3 protein: CASSVDRGQDTQYF
CDR3 DNA: TGTGCCAGCAGCGTGGACAGGGGGCAAGATACGCAGTATTTT

J gene: TRBJ1-5
clone size: -
V gene: TRBV15
D gene: TRBD1
CDR3 protein: CATSGPKTGGFSQPQHF
CDR3 DNA: TGTGCCACCAGCGGGCCTAAGACAGGGGGCTTCAGTCAGCCCCAGCATTTT

J gene: TRBJ1-2
clone size: -
V gene: TRBV12-3/TRBV12-4
D gene: -
CDR3 protein: CASGYRIYGYTF
CDR3 DNA: TGTGCCAGCGGATACAGGATCTATGGCTACACCTTC

J gene: TRBJ2-7
clone size: -
V gene: TRBV6-6
D gene: TRBD2
CDR3 protein: CASSSPGLAGAYGGDF
CDR3 DNA: TGTGCCAGCAGTTCTCCCGGACTAGCGGGGGCCTACGGGGGAGACTTC

J gene: TRBJ2-1
clone size: -
V gene: TRBV5-1
D gene: TRBD2
CDR3 protein: CASSLASGGANNEQFF
CDR3 DNA: TGCGCCAGCAGCCTGGCTAGCGGGGGGGCCAATAATGAGCAGTTCTTC

J gene: TRBJ1-4
clone size: -
V gene: TRBV27
D gene: -
CDR3 protein: CASSLSDAGEKLFF
CDR3 DNA: TGTGCCAGCAGTTTATCGGACGCGGGGGAAAAACTGTTTTTT

J gene: TRBJ2-5
clone size: -
V gene: TRBV18
D gene: TRBD1
CDR3 protein: CASSPMAGGETQYF
CDR3 DNA: TGTGCCAGCTCACCAATGGCAGGGGGCGAGACCCAGTACTTC

J gene: TRBJ2-7
clone size: -
V gene: TRBV19
D gene: -
CDR3 protein: CASSLGPTYEQYF
CDR3 DNA: TGTGCCAGTAGTCTCGGCCCGACCTACGAGCAGTACTTC

J gene: TRBJ2-5
clone size: -
V gene: TRBV10-3
D gene: -
CDR3 protein: CAISDPRLQGTQYF
CDR3 DNA: TGTGCCATCAGTGACCCGAGGCTCCAAGGGACCCAGTACTTC

J gene: TRBJ2-1
clone size: -
V gene: TRBV18
D gene: -
CDR3 protein: CASSPTNQKSYNEQFF
CDR3 DNA: TGTGCCAGCTCACCTACCAACCAGAAATCCTACAATGAGCAGTTCTTC

J gene: TRBJ2-1
clone size: -
V gene: TRBV7-2
D gene: -
CDR3 protein: CASSLVLGPNEQFF
CDR3 DNA: TGTGCCAGCAGCTTAGTTCTGGGGCCCAATGAGCAGTTCTTC

J gene: TRBJ2-3
clone size: -
V gene: TRBV5-1
D gene: -
CDR3 protein: CASSLEGIGGTDTQYF
CDR3 DNA: TGCGCCAGCAGCTTGGAAGGAATTGGCGGCACAGATACGCAGTATTTT

J gene: TRBJ1-1
clone size: -
V gene: TRBV7-7
D gene: -
CDR3 protein: CASSLDRGAEAFF
CDR3 DNA: TGTGCCAGCAGCTTAGATCGCGGGGCTGAAGCTTTCTTT

J gene: TRBJ1-1
clone size: -
V gene: TRBV6-5
D gene: -
CDR3 protein: CASSYHGADTEAFF
CDR3 DNA: TGTGCCAGCAGTTACCACGGAGCAGACACTGAAGCTTTCTTT

J gene: TRBJ1-2
clone size: -
V gene: TRBV10-3
D gene: TRBD1
CDR3 protein: CAIRDRNYGYTF
CDR3 DNA: TGTGCCATCAGGGACAGGAACTATGGCTACACCTTC

J gene: TRBJ1-3
clone size: few
V gene: TRBV2
D gene: -
CDR3 protein: CASSDGYSGGKVYF
CDR3 DNA: TGTGCCAGCAGCGACGGTTACTCTGGAGGGAAGGTATATTTT

J gene: TRBJ1-5
clone size: -
V gene: TRBV19
D gene: TRBD1
CDR3 protein: CASSVRGQAQPQHF
CDR3 DNA: TGTGCCAGTAGTGTCAGGGGGCAGGCTCAGCCCCAGCATTTT

J gene: TRBJ2-1
clone size: -
V gene: TRBV6-6
D gene: -
CDR3 protein: CASSPDGNEQFF
CDR3 DNA: TGTGCCAGCAGTCCGGACGGAAATGAGCAGTTCTTC

J gene: TRBJ2-3
clone size: -
V gene: TRBV19
D gene: TRBD1
CDR3 protein: CASKTGAETDTQYF
CDR3 DNA: TGTGCCAGTAAAACAGGGGCCGAAACAGATACGCAGTATTTT

J gene: TRBJ2-5
clone size: -
V gene: TRBV9
D gene: -
CDR3 protein: CASSWGETQYF
CDR3 DNA: TGTGCCAGCAGCTGGGGGGAGACCCAGTACTTC

J gene: TRBJ1-2
clone size: once
V gene: TRBV7-2
D gene: -
CDR3 protein: CASSFGLLEGYGYTF
CDR3 DNA: TGTGCCAGCAGCTTCGGACTTCTGGAGGGCTATGGCTACACCTTC

J gene: TRBJ2-5
clone size: -
V gene: TRBV7-9
D gene: -
CDR3 protein: CASSFSTEKETQYF
CDR3 DNA: TGTGCCAGCAGCTTCTCGACAGAGAAAGAGACCCAGTACTTC

J gene: TRBJ2-5
clone size: -
V gene: TRBV19
D gene: -
CDR3 protein: CASSIFDQKETQYF
CDR3 DNA: TGTGCCAGTAGTATTTTCGACCAGAAAGAGACCCAGTACTTC

J gene: TRBJ1-2
clone size: -
V gene: TRBV6-6
D gene: -
CDR3 protein: CASSQLRAGFNYGYTF
CDR3 DNA: TGTGCCAGCAGCCAGTTAAGGGCCGGTTTTAACTATGGCTACACCTTC

J gene: TRBJ1-1
clone size: -
V gene: TRBV5-1
D gene: -
CDR3 protein: CASSSGRPNTEAFF
CDR3 DNA: TGCGCCAGCAGCTCCGGGCGTCCGAACACTGAAGCTTTCTTT

J gene: TRBJ2-7
clone size: -
V gene: TRBV2
D gene: TRBD1
CDR3 protein: CASSLNRGPPYEQYF
CDR3 DNA: TGTGCCAGCAGTCTCAACAGGGGACCTCCATACGAGCAGTACTTC